The clone carrying this T cell receptor beta chain turned up a few times. Its target is unknown. This record comes from a study of vaccination and CD4 T cells after COVID-19. Study results and limitations: Relatively small numbers of convalescent patients were studied, with no early post-infection timepoints included.

Germline V lookup: CDR1 MNHEY, CDR2 SMNVEV (reference sequence). The CDR3 has 13 residues. V dropped 5 bases and J dropped 3 bases, with 10 bases sitting between them. Sequencing of cultured CD4+ T cell DNA used the Oncomine TCR Beta short-read assay. TCRdb re-called the PCR reads through MiXCR, storing one row per CDR3 protein. This table holds 18,000 or so distinct CDR3 sequences, approximately 57% found once. The treatment here: roughly 10-day PBMC culture with coronavirus spike peptide pools or control peptides (ViraFEST assay). Positive SARS-CoV-2 PCR tests in convalescent patients dated from March to December 2020, pre-Alpha, Beta and Delta. PBMC cultures, at under 2.5 million cells per well, received 8 to 10 IU/ml IL-2 and 10 ug/ml peptide pools. Researchers grew the cells for around 10 days and then pulled out CD4+ T cells by negative selection.

The sample in question was CD4+ T cells from blood, cultured in vitro, obtained before SARS-CoV-2 vaccination. The rearrangement joins TRBV27 to TRBJ1-2; D is unclear. The receptor was isolated from a human donor who had recovered from COVID-19. The CDR3 coding sequence is TGTGCCAGCAGTCCTGTTGGGTACTATGGCTACACCTTC. It specifies CASSPVGYYGYTF.